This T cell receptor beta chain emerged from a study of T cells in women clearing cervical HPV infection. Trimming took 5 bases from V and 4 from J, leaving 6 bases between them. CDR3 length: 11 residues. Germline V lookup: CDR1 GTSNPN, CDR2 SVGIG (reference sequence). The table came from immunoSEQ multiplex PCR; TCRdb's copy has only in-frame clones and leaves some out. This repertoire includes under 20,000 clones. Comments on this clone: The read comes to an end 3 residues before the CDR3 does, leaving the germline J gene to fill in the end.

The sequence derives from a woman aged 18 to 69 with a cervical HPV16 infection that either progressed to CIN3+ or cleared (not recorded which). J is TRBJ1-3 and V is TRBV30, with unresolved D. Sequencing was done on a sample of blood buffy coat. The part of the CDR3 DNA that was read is TGTGCCTGGTCAAAAGGAAACACC. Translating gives CAWSKGNT. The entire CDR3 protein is CAWSKGNTIYF.